These T cell receptor beta chains were read from a single sample in a study of cytomegalovirus exposure and HLA in healthy donors. Libraries were prepared by immunoSEQ multiplex PCR; TCRdb keeps only in-frame clonotypes and omits some of them. This table has 100,000 to 150,000 clones, roughly 80% appearing once. The sample comprised PBMCs. These receptors all come from a boy under 18 in good health and CMV-seronegative. CDR3s include the opening cysteine and the closing phenylalanine or tryptophan. A D gene is named only where the DNA matches it firmly. The listing skips clone size in some rows; elsewhere it reads once, few, many or a size class.

cdr3_nt | cdr3_aa | clone_size | v_call | d_call | j_call
TGTGCCAGCAGCGAGGGGGAAGAAGAGACCCAGTACTTC | CASSEGEEETQYF | . | TRBV5-4 | . | TRBJ2-5
TGTGCCAGCAGCCTCAGGGACAGGGGCAATTCACCCCTCCACTTT | CASSLRDRGNSPLHF | . | TRBV9 | TRBD1 | TRBJ1-6
TGTGCCAGTAGTATGGGGCCTTTTAACGAGCAGTACTTC | CASSMGPFNEQYF | . | TRBV19 | . | TRBJ2-7
TGCAGCGTTGCCGGCACTGAAGCTTTCTTT | CSVAGTEAFF | . | TRBV29-1 | . | TRBJ1-1
TGCAGCGTGGGTCGCAGGGAGGGGACCTTGAACACTGAAGCTTTCTTT | CSVGRREGTLNTEAFF | . | TRBV29-1 | . | TRBJ1-1
TGTGCCAGCAGCAAACCCCTGCCACCTAGCGGGAGTTGGGATGAGCAGTTCTTC | CASSKPLPPSGSWDEQFF | . | TRBV21-1 | . | TRBJ2-1
TGTGCCAGCAGTGTAGCGGGAGGGCCCTCCTACGAGCAGTACTTC | CASSVAGGPSYEQYF | . | TRBV28 | TRBD2 | TRBJ2-7
TGTGCTAGTGGTTTGGTGACGGACAGGGACTCCTACAATGAGCAGTTCTTC | CASGLVTDRDSYNEQFF | . | TRBV12-5 | TRBD1 | TRBJ2-1
TGCGCCAGCAGCCAAGAAGCGGGAAGCGATGAGCAGTTCTTC | CASSQEAGSDEQFF | few | TRBV4-3 | TRBD2 | TRBJ2-1
TGTGCCAGCAGCTTAGATCTGGGGGGCTATGGCTACACCTTC | CASSLDLGGYGYTF | . | TRBV7-9 | . | TRBJ1-2
TGTGCCAGTAGTACACAGGGGATCGGGGAGCTGTTTTTT | CASSTQGIGELFF | few | TRBV19 | TRBD1 | TRBJ2-2
TGTGCCAGCAGTTTGGGAAGGGACAGGGGTGGGGAAAAACTGTTTTTT | CASSLGRDRGGEKLFF | . | TRBV28 | TRBD1 | TRBJ1-4
TGCGCCAGCAGCTTGGAACTAGCGGAAATCGAGCAGTACTTC | CASSLELAEIEQYF | few | TRBV5-1 | TRBD2 | TRBJ2-7
TGTGCCAGCAGTTCCCCTTGGGGGCGCGGCTACACCTTC | CASSSPWGRGYTF | . | TRBV28 | . | TRBJ1-2
TGTGCCAGCAGTTACGGGAGGGCCGGGGAGCTGTTTTTT | CASSYGRAGELFF | . | TRBV6-5 | TRBD2 | TRBJ2-2
TGCGCCAGCAGCCCGACAGGAGGCAACGAGCAGTACTTC | CASSPTGGNEQYF | . | TRBV4-3 | . | TRBJ2-7
TGTGCCAGCAGTGCCGGGACAGGGGCCACTGAAGCTTTCTTT | CASSAGTGATEAFF | . | TRBV6-5 | TRBD1 | TRBJ1-1
TGCGCCAGCAGCATGGACAGGGGGAACTATGGCTACACCTTC | CASSMDRGNYGYTF | . | TRBV5-1 | TRBD1 | TRBJ1-2
TGTGCCAGCAGCGGACAGAACCGATGGGCGAACTATGGCTACACCTTC | CASSGQNRWANYGYTF | few | TRBV6-6 | . | TRBJ1-2
TGTGCCAGCAGCGTGGGCCCTAGGAATGAGCAGTTCTTC | CASSVGPRNEQFF | few | TRBV5-4 | . | TRBJ2-1
TGCGCCAGCAGCTCGACAGGGGGTCAAGGAGGGACCCAGTACTTC | CASSSTGGQGGTQYF | . | TRBV5-1 | TRBD1 | TRBJ2-5
TGTGCCAGCCTCTTTCCGGGAGGGCTCGAGCAGTACTTC | CASLFPGGLEQYF | once | TRBV28 | TRBD2 | TRBJ2-7
TGTGCCAGCAGCTTAGGGACAGGAAGTCACAATGAGCAGTTCTTC | CASSLGTGSHNEQFF | . | TRBV7-3 | TRBD1 | TRBJ2-1
TGTGCCAGCAGCTTGGAGGGACTAGCGGAGACCCAGTACTTC | CASSLEGLAETQYF | . | TRBV5-4 | TRBD2 | TRBJ2-5
TGCAGTGCTCCCTACACCGGGGAGCTGTTTTTT | CSAPYTGELFF | few | TRBV20-1 | . | TRBJ2-2
TGTGCCAGCAGCCCTTCAGGGGGTAGTGAAAAACTGTTTTTT | CASSPSGGSEKLFF | . | TRBV9 | TRBD1 | TRBJ1-4
TGTGCCAGCTCCCGGGACAACTATAACTATGGCTACACCTTC | CASSRDNYNYGYTF | . | TRBV18 | . | TRBJ1-2
TGTGCCTGGAGACGCTCGGACGGACTCTATGGCTACACCTTC | CAWRRSDGLYGYTF | . | TRBV30 | . | TRBJ1-2
TGTGCCAGCAGTTACGTACTAGCGGGAGTCACTGAGCAGTTCTTC | CASSYVLAGVTEQFF | few | TRBV6-6 | TRBD2 | TRBJ2-1
TGTGCCAGTAGTCTCGGACTGGCGTCTAAGGATGAGCAGTTCTTC | CASSLGLASKDEQFF | . | TRBV19 | . | TRBJ2-1
TGTGCCAGTGCGGGGCTTCAAGAGACCCAGTACTTC | CASAGLQETQYF | . | TRBV2 | . | TRBJ2-5
TGTGCCAGCAGTCGACAGGGTGGGGCCTACGAGCAGTACTTC | CASSRQGGAYEQYF | . | TRBV6-5 | TRBD1 | TRBJ2-7
TGTGCCTGGAGCAGGGGCTCTGGAAACACCATATATTTT | CAWSRGSGNTIYF | . | TRBV30 | . | TRBJ1-3
TGTGCCAGCAGTGCCGAGGTACATGGGGGCTACACCTTC | CASSAEVHGGYTF | . | TRBV6-1 | . | TRBJ1-2
TGTGCCAGCAGTTTGAGATGGCGCGGGACTAACTCCTACGAGCAGTACTTC | CASSLRWRGTNSYEQYF | . | TRBV27 | TRBD2 | TRBJ2-7
TGTGCCAGAAGCTTGGGGACAGGGACCGTTCGTTATAATCAGCCCCAGCATTTT | CARSLGTGTVRYNQPQHF | . | TRBV5-3 | TRBD1 | TRBJ1-5
TGTGCCTGGAGTTTCCGACAGGGGGGTTCACCCCTCCACTTT | CAWSFRQGGSPLHF | few | TRBV30 | TRBD1 | TRBJ1-6
TGTGCCAGCAGCTTAGGTGCTAGCGGGAGGATGGAGACCCAGTACTTC | CASSLGASGRMETQYF | . | TRBV7-8 | TRBD2 | TRBJ2-5
TGTGCCTGGAGAGGAGGTATAGGCACCGGGGAGCTGTTTTTT | CAWRGGIGTGELFF | . | TRBV30 | . | TRBJ2-2
TGTGCCAGCAGCTTACCCGGGACAGATCAAGAGACCCAGTACTTC | CASSLPGTDQETQYF | . | TRBV11-3 | TRBD1 | TRBJ2-5
TGTGCCGGACAGGGGGAGACCACTGAAGCTTTCTTT | CAGQGETTEAFF | . | TRBV30 | TRBD1 | TRBJ1-1